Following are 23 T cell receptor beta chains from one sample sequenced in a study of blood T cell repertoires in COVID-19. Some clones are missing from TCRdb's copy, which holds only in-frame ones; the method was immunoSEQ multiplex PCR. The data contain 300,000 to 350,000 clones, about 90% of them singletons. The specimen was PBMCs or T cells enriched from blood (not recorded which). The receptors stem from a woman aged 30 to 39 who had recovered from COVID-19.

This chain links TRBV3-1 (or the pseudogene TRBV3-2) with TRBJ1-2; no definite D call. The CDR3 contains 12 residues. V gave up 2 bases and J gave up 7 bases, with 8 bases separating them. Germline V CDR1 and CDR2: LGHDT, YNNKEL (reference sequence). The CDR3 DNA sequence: TGTGCCAGCAGCCAAACTCGGGGTGGCTACACCTTC. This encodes CASSQTRGGYTF.

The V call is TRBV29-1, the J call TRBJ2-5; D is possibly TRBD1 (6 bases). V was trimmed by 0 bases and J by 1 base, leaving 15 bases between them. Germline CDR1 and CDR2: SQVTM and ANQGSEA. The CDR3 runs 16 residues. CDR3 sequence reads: CSVEDSGHMIQETQYF. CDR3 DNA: TGCAGCGTTGAAGATTCGGGACATATGATCCAAGAGACCCAGTACTTC.

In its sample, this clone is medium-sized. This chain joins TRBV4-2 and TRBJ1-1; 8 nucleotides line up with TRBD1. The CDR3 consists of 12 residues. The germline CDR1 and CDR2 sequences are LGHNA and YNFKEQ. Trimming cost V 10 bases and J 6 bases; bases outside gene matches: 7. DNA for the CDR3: TGTGCCATAGGGACAGGCGGCGCTGAAGCTTTCTTT. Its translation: CAIGTGGAEAFF.

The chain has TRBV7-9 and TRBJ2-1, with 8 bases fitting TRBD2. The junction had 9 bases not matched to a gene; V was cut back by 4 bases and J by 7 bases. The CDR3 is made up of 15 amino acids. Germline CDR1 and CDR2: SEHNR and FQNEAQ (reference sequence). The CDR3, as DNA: TGTGCCAGCAGCTCCCCCGGGACTAGAGATAATGAGCAGTTCTTC. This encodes CASSSPGTRDNEQFF.

DNA for the CDR3: TGTGCCAGCAGCCAGAGGGAACGGCAGTACTTC. It is translated as CASSQRERQYF. The chain is built from TRBV3-1 (or the pseudogene TRBV3-2) and TRBJ2-7, with D possibly being TRBD2 (5 bases). Germline V lookup: CDR1 LGHDT, CDR2 YNNKEL (reference sequence). The CDR3 sequence is 11 residues long. Trimming pared 3 bases from V and 9 bases from J, leaving 9 bases between.

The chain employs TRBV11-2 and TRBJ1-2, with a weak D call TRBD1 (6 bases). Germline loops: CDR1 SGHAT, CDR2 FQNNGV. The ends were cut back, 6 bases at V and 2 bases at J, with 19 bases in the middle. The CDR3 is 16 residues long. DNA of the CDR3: TGTGCCAGCAGTCACGGGACACAGACATTGAACTATGGCTACACCTTC. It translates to CASSHGTQTLNYGYTF.

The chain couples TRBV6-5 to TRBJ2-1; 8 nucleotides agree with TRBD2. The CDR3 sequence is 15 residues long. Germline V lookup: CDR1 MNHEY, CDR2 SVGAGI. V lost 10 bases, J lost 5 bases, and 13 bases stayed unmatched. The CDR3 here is CATQSRGAGDNEQFF. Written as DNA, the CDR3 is TGTGCCACACAATCGCGGGGGGCGGGAGACAATGAGCAGTTCTTC.

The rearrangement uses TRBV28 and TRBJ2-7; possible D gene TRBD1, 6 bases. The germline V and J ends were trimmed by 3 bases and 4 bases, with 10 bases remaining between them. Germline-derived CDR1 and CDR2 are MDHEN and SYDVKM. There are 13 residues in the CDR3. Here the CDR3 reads CASSFQGQYEQYF. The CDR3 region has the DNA TGTGCCAGCAGTTTTCAGGGACAATACGAGCAGTACTTC.

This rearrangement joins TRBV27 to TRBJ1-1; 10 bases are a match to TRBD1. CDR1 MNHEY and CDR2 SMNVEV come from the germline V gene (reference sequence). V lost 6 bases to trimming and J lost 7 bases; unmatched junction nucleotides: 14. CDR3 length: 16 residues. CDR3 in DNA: TGTGCCAGCAGCCGACAGGGGGCGCTTAATACAGGTGAAGCTTTCTTT. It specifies CASSRQGALNTGEAFF.

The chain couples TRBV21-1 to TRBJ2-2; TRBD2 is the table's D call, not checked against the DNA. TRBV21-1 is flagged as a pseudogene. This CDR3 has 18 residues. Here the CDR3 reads CASSLPDSGGEKAGELFF. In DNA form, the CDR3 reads TGTGCCAGCTCCCTCCCGGACTCCGGAGGGGAAAAAGCCGGGGAGCTGTTTTTT.

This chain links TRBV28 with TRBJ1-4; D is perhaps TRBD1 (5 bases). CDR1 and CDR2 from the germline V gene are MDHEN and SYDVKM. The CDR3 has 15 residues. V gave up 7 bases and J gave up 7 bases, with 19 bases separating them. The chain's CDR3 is CASTPEGRGGEKLFF. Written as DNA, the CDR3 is TGTGCCAGCACCCCGGAGGGGCGAGGAGGTGAAAAACTGTTTTTT.

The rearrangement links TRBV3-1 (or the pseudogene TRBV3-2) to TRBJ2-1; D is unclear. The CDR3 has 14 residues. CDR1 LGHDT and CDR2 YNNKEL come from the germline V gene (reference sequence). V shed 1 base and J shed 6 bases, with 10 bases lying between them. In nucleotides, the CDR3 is TGTGCCAGCAGCCAAGTCAGGAACTCCAATGAGCAGTTCTTC. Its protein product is CASSQVRNSNEQFF.

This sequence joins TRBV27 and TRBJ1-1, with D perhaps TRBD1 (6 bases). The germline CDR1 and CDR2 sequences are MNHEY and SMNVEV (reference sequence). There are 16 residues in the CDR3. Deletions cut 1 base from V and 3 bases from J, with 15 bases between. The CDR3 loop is CASSLYHRARDTEAFF. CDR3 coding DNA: TGTGCCAGCAGTTTATATCACAGGGCTCGAGACACTGAAGCTTTCTTT.

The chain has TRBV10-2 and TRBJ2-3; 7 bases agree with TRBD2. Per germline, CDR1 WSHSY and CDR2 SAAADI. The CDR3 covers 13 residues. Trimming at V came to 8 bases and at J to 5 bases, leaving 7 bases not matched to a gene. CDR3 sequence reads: CASFAGEVDTQYF. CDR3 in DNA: TGCGCCAGCTTTGCGGGAGAAGTAGATACGCAGTATTTT.

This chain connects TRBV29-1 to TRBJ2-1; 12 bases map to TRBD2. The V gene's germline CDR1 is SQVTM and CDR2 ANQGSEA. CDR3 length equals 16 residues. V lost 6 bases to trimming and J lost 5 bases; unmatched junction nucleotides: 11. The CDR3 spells CSVARLAGGPNNEQFF. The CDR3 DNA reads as TGCAGCGTCGCCCGGCTAGCGGGAGGGCCCAACAATGAGCAGTTCTTC.

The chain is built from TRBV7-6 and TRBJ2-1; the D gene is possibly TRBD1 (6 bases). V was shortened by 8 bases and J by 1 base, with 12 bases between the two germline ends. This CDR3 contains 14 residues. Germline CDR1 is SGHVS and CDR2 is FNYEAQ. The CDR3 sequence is CASGRTASYNEQFF. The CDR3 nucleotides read TGTGCCAGCGGAAGGACAGCTTCCTACAATGAGCAGTTCTTC.

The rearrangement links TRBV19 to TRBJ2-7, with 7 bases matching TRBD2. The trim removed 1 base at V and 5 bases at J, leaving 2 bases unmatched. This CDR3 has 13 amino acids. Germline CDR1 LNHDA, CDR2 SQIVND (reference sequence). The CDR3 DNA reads TGTGCCAGTAGTATAGCGCGGGGGAACGAGCAGTACTTC. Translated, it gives CASSIARGNEQYF.

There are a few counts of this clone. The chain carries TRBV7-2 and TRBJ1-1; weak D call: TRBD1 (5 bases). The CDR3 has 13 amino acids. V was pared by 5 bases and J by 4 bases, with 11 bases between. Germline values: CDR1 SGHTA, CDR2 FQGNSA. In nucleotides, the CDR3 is TGTGCCAGCAGCACTACAGGATTCACTGAAGCTTTCTTT. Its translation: CASSTTGFTEAFF. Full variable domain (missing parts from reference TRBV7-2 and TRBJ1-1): GAGVSQSPSNKVTEKGKDVELRCDPISGHTALYWYRQSLGQGLEFLIYFQGNSAPDKSGLPSDRFSAERTGGSVSTLTIQRTQQEDSAVYLCASSTTGFTEAFFGQGTRLTVV.

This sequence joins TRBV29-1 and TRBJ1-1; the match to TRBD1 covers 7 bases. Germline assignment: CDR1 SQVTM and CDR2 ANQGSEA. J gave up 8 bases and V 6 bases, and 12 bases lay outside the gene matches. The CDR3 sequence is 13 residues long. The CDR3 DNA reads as TGCAGCGTCAGACCAGGGGGGAAATCAGAAGCTTTCTTT. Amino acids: CSVRPGGKSEAFF.

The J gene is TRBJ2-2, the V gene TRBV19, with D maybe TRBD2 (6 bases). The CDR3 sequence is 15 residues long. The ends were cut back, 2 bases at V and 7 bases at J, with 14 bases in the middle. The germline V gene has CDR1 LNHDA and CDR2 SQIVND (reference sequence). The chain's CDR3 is CASSISGRSGGELFF. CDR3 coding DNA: TGTGCCAGTAGTATATCCGGGAGATCCGGCGGGGAGCTGTTTTTT.

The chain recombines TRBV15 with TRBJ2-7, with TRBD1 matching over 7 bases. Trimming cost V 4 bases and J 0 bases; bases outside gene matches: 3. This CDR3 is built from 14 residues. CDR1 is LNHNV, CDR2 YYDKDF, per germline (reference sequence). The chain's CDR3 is CATSTGQSSYEQYF. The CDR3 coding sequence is TGTGCCACCAGCACGGGACAGTCCTCCTACGAGCAGTACTTC.

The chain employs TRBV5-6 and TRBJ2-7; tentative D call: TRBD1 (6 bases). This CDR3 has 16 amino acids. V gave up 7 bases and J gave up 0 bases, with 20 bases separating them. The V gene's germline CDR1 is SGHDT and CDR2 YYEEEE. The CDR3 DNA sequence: TGTGCCAGCTCGGCAGACAGGTACCGGGCCTCCTACGAGCAGTACTTC. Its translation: CASSADRYRASYEQYF.

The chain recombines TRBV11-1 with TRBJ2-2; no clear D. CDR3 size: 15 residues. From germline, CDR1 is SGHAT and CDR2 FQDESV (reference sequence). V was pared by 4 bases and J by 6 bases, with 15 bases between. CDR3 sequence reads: CASSSRLFMAGELFF. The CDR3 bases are TGTGCCAGCAGCTCCAGGCTCTTTATGGCCGGGGAGCTGTTTTTT.